Sequencing of this T cell receptor beta chain was carried out in a study of blood T cell repertoires in COVID-19. The CDR3 totals 15 residues. J lost 4 bases, V lost 0 bases, and 5 bases had no gene match. The germline V gene encodes CDR1 SGHRS and CDR2 YFSETQ. In the source study's methods: Estimation of nucleated cell counts relied on the amplification of reference gene primers. Profiled with immunoSEQ multiplex PCR; TCRdb holds only in-frame clones, not every one. The D gene and trimming were derived from the DNA, and the V and J assignments and clone size from that table. The sample carries some 120,000 clones, about 83% recorded once.

V gene TRBV5-1 combines with J gene TRBJ1-2; 8 positions match TRBD1. The sequencing input was peripheral blood. This clonotype was sampled from an elderly man with active or convalescent COVID-19. In nucleotides, the CDR3 is TGCGCCAGCAGCTTGGACGGACAGGGACCCTATGGCTACACCTTC. Protein: CASSLDGQGPYGYTF.